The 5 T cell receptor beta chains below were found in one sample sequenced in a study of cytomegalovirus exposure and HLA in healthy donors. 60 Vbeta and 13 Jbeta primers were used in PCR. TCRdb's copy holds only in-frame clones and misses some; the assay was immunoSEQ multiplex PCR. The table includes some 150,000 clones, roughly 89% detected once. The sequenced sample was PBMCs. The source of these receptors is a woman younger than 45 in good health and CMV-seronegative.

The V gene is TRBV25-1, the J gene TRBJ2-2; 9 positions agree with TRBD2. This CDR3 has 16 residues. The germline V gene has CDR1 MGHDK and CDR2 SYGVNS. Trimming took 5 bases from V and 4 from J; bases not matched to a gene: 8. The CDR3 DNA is TGTGCCAGCAGTCCAATAGCGGGAGTGGCCACCGGGGAGCTGTTTTTT. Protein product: CASSPIAGVATGELFF.

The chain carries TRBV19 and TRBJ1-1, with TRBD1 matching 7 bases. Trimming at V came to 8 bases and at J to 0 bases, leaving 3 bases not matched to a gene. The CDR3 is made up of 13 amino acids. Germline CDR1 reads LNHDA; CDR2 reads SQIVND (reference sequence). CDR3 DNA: TGTGCCAGTGGGGGACAGATGAACACTGAAGCTTTCTTT. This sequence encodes CASGGQMNTEAFF.

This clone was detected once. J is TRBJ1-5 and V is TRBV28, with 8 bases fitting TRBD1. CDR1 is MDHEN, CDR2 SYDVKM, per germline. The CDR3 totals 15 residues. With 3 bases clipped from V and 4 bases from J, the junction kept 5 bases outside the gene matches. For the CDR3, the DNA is TGTGCCAGCAGTTTGGGACAGGCCGGGAATCAGCCCCAGCATTTT. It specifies CASSLGQAGNQPQHF.

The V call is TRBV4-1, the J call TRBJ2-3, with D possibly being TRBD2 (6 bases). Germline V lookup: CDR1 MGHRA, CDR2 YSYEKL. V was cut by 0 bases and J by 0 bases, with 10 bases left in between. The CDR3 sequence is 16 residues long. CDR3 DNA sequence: TGCGCCAGCAGCCAAGATCGGGGACTCAGCACAGATACGCAGTATTTT. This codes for CASSQDRGLSTDTQYF.

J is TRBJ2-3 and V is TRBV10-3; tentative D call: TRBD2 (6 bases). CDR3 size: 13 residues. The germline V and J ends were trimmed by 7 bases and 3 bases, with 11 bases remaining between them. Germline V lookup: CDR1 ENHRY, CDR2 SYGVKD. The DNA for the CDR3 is TGTGCCATCAAGACTAGTGGAACAGATACGCAGTATTTT. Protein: CAIKTSGTDTQYF.